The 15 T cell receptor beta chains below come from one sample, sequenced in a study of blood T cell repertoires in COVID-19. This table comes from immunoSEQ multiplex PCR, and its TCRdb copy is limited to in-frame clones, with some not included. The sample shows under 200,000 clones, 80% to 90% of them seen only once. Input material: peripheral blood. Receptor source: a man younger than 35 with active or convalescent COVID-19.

In DNA, the CDR3 is TGTGCCAGCAGCCCAGGACTAGCGGGAGGTAATGAGCAGTTCTTC. Encoded protein: CASSPGLAGGNEQFF. The V and J genes are TRBV7-2 and TRBJ2-1; 14 nucleotides agree with TRBD2. Germline trimming cut 5 bases from V and 7 bases from J; bases unmatched to any gene: 4. Germline loops: CDR1 SGHTA, CDR2 FQGNSA. The CDR3 covers 15 residues. The variable domain in full, with the rest retrieved from reference TRBV7-2 and TRBJ2-1, is GAGVSQSPSNKVTEKGKDVELRCDPISGHTALYWYRQSLGQGLEFLIYFQGNSAPDKSGLPSDRFSAERTGGSVSTLTIQRTQQEDSAVYLCASSPGLAGGNEQFFGPGTRLTVL.

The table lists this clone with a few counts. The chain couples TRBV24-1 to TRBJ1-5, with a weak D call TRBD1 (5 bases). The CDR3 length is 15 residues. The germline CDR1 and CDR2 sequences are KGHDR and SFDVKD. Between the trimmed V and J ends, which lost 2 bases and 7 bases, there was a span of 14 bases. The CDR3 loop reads CATSDSRQGTQPQHF. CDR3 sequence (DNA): TGTGCCACCAGTGATTCCCGGCAGGGAACACAGCCCCAGCATTTT.

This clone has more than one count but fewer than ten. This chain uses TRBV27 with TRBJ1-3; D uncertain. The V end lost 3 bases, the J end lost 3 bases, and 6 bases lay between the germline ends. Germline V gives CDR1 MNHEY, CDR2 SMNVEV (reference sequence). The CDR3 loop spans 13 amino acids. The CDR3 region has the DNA TGTGCCAGCAGTTTCCAGTTTGGAAACACCATATATTTT. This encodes CASSFQFGNTIYF.

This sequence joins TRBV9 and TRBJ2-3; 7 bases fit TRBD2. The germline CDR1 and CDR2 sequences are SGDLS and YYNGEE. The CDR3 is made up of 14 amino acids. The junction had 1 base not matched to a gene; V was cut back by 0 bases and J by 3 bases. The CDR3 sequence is CASSVGRGTDTQYF. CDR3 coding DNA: TGTGCCAGCAGCGTAGGGCGGGGGACAGATACGCAGTATTTT.

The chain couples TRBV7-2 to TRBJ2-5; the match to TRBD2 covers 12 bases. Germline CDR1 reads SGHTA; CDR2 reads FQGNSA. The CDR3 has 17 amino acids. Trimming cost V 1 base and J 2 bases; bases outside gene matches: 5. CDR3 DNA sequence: TGTGCCAGCAGCTTAGTACGGCTAGCGGGGGGGCAAGAGACCCAGTACTTC. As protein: CASSLVRLAGGQETQYF.

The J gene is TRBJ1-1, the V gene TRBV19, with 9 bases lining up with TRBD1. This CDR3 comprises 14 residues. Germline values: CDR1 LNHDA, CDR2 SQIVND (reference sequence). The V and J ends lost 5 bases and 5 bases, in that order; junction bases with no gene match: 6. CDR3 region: CASSLRTGVTEAFF. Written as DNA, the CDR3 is TGTGCCAGTAGTCTAAGGACAGGGGTGACTGAAGCTTTCTTT.

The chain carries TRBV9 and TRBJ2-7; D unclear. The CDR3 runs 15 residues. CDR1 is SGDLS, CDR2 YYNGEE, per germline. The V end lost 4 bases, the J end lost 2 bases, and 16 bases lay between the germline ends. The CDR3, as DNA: TGTGCCAGCAGCCCACCCTCTGGCAATCCCTACGAGCAGTACTTC. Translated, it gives CASSPPSGNPYEQYF.

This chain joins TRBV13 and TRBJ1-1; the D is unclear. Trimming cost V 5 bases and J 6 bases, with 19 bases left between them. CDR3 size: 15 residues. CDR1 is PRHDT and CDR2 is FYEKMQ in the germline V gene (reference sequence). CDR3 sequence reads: CASSRLSPRESEAFF. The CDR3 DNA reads TGTGCCAGCAGCCGTCTGAGTCCCCGGGAGTCTGAAGCTTTCTTT.

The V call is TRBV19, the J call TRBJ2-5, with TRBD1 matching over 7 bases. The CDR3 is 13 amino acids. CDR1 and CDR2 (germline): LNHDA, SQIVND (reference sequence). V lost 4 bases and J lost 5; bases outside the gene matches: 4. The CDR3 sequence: CASSNRGGETQYF. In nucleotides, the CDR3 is TGTGCCAGTAGTAACAGGGGTGGTGAGACCCAGTACTTC.

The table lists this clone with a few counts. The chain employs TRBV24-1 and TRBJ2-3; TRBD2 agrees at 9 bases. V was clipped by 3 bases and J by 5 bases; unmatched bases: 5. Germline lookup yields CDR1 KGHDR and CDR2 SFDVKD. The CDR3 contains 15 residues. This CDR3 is CATSDAGGPGDTQYF. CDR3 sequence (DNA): TGTGCCACCAGTGATGCGGGGGGGCCTGGAGATACGCAGTATTTT.

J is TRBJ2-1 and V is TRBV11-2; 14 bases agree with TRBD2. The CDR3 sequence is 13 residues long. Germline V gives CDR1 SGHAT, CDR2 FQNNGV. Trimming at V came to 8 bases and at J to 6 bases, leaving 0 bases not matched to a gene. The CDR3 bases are TGTGCCAGCGGACTAGCGGGAGGCAATGAGCAGTTCTTC. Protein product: CASGLAGGNEQFF.

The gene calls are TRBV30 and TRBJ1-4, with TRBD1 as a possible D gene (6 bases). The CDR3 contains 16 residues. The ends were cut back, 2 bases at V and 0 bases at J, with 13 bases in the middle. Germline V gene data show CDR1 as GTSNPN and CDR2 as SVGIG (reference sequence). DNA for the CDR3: TGTGCCTGGAGTTCTGACAGGATCCCAACTAATGAAAAACTGTTTTTT. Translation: CAWSSDRIPTNEKLFF.

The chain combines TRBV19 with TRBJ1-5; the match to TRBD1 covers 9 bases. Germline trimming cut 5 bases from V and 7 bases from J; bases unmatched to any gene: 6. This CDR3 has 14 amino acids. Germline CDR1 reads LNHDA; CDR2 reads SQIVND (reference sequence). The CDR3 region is CASSLTGGWQPQHF. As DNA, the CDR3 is TGTGCCAGTAGTCTCACAGGGGGCTGGCAGCCCCAGCATTTT.

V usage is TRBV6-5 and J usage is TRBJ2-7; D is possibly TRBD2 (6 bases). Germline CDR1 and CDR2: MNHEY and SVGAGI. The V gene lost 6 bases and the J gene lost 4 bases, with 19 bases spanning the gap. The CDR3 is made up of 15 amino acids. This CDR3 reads CASSIRWEVEYEQYV. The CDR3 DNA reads TGTGCCAGCAGCATACGCTGGGAGGTCGAATACGAGCAGTACGTC.

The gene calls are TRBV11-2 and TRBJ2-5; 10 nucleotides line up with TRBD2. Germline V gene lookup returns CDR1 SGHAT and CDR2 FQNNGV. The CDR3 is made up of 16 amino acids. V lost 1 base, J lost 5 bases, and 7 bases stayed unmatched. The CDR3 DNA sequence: TGTGCCAGCAGCTTAGTTTCTAGCGGGGGCGGGGAGACCCAGTACTTC. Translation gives CASSLVSSGGGETQYF.